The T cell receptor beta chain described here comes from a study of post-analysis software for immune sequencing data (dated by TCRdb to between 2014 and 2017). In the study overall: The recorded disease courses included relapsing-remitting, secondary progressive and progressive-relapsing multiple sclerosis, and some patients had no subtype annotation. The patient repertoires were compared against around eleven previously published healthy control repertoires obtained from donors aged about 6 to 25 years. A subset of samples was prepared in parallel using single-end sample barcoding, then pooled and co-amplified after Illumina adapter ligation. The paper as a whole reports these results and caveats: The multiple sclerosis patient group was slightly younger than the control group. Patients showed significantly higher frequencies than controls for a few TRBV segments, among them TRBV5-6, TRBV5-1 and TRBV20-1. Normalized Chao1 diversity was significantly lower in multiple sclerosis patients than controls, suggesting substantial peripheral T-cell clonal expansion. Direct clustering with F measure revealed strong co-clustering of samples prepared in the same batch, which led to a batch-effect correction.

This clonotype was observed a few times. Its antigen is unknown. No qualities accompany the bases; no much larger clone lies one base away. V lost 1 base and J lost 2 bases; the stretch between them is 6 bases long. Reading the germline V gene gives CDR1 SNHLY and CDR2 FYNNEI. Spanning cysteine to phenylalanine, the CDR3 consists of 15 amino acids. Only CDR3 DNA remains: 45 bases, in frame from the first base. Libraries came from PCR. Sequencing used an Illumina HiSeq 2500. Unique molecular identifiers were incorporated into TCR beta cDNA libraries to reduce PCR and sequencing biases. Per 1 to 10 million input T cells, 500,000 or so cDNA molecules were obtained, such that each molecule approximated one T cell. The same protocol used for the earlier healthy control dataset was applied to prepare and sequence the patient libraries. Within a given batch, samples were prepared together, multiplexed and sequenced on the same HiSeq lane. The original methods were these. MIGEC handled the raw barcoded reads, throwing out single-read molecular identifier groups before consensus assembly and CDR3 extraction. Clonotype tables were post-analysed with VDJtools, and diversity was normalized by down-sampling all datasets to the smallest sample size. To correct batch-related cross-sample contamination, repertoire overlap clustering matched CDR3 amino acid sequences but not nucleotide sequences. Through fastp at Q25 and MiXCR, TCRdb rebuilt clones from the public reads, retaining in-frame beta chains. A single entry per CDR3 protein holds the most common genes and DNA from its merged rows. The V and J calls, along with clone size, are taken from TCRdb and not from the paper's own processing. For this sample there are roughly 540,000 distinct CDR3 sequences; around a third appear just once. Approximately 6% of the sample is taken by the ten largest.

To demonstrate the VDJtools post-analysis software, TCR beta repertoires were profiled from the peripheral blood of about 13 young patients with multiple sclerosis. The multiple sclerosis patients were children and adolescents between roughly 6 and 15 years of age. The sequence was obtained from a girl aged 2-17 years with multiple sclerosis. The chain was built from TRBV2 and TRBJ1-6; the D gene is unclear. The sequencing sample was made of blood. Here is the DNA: TGTGCCAGCAGTGAAGAGAGCACCTATAATTCACCCCTCCACTTT. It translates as CASSEESTYNSPLHF.